This entry features one TCR beta chain sequence. The antigen remains unidentified. These data are taken from a study of OX40 agonist ivuxolimab in advanced cancers. Overall study: Ivuxolimab, an antibody that agonizes OX40 (CD134), was administered to the patients. Study-wide results and caveats: The specificity for antigen of the expanded peripheral T cells was not determined.

There are 13 residues in the CDR3. V lost 5 bases and J 12 bases, leaving 18 bases between the germline ends. The germline CDR1 and CDR2 sequences are SGHRS and YFSETQ. This table comes from immunoSEQ multiplex PCR, and its TCRdb copy is limited to in-frame clones, with some not included. Of 100,000 or so clones detected, around 90% appear once; the ten largest clones hold more than 0.25%. This receptor was taken from an adult with an advanced solid tumor such as melanoma, head and neck, liver or kidney cancer. J is TRBJ2-1 and V is TRBV5-1; D may be TRBD2 (5 bases). The sample here was CD4+ or CD8+ T cells sorted from blood, taken in a trial of the OX40 agonist ivuxolimab. The CDR3 loop reads CASRPAKRDGQFF. CDR3 coding DNA: TGCGCCAGCAGACCCGCCAAGAGGGATGGGCAGTTCTTC.